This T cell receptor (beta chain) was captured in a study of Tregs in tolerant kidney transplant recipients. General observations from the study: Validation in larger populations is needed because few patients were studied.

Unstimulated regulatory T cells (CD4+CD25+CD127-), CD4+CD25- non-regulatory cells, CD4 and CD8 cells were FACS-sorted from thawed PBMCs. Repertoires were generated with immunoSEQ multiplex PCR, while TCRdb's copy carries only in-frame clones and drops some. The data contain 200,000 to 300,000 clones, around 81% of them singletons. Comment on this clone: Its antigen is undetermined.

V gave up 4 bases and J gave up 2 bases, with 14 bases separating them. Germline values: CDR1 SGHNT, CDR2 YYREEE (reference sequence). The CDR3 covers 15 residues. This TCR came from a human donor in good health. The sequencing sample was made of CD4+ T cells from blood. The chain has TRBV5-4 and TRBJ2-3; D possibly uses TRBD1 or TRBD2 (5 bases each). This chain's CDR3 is CASSRRDGITDTQYF. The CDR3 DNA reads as TGTGCCAGCAGCCGCCGGGACGGAATCACAGATACGCAGTATTTT.